Following are 8 T cell receptor beta chains from one sample sequenced in a study of cytomegalovirus exposure and HLA in healthy donors. Profiled with immunoSEQ multiplex PCR; TCRdb holds only in-frame clones, not every one. The sample lists about 120,000 clones, about 90% occurring once. The sample taken for sequencing was PBMCs. Receptors originate from a woman between 18 and 29 years old in good health and CMV-seronegative.

The gene calls are TRBV19 and TRBJ2-1; 9 bases are a match to TRBD2. Per germline, CDR1 LNHDA and CDR2 SQIVND (reference sequence). V lost 3 bases and J lost 3; bases outside the gene matches: 3. This CDR3 contains 15 residues. CDR3 in DNA: TGTGCCAGTAGTATTGATAGCGGGGGCTACAATGAGCAGTTCTTC. Residues: CASSIDSGGYNEQFF. The complete variable domain, with remaining parts taken from reference TRBV19 and TRBJ2-1, reads DGGITQSPKYLFRKEGQNVTLSCEQNLNHDAMYWYRQDPGQGLRLIYYSQIVNDFQKGDIAEGYSVSREKKESFPLTVTSAQKNPTAFYLCASSIDSGGYNEQFFGPGTRLTVL.

The V call is TRBV29-1, the J call TRBJ2-2; a weak D match, TRBD2 (7 bases). The CDR3 consists of 15 residues. Germline V gene data show CDR1 as SQVTM and CDR2 as ANQGSEA. V was pared by 4 bases and J by 9 bases, with 21 bases between. CDR3 nucleotide sequence: TGCAGCGTTGTCGTCCAGGCGGGGGCTTTTCGGGAGCTGTTTTTT. Residues: CSVVVQAGAFRELFF.

The chain has TRBV7-2 and TRBJ2-7; TRBD2 agrees at 14 bases. Germline CDR1 is SGHTA and CDR2 is FQGNSA. V trimming: 5 bases; J trimming: 2 bases; junction bases outside the gene matches: 5. The CDR3 runs to 16 residues. The CDR3 sequence is CASSRGTSGSTYEQYF. The CDR3 coding sequence is TGTGCCAGCAGCCGCGGGACTAGCGGGAGCACCTACGAGCAGTACTTC.

The chain has TRBV11-2 and TRBJ2-7, with D possibly matching TRBD2 (6 bases). The CDR3 length is 14 residues. Per germline, CDR1 SGHAT and CDR2 FQNNGV. Trimming shortened V by 3 bases and J by 4 bases, and 13 bases separated the two germline ends. The CDR3 bases are TGTGCCAGCAGCTTTCGGGACTCATTATACGAGCAGTACTTC. Translation: CASSFRDSLYEQYF. The whole variable domain, remainder taken from reference TRBV11-2 and TRBJ2-7, is EAGVAQSPRYKIIEKRQSVAFWCNPISGHATLYWYQQILGQGPKLLIQFQNNGVVDDSQLPKDRFSAERLKGVDSTLKIQPAKLEDSAVYLCASSFRDSLYEQYFGPGTRLTVT.

CDR3 region: CASSFSGSPDTQYF. In DNA form, the CDR3 reads TGTGCCAGCAGTTTTAGCGGGAGCCCAGATACGCAGTATTTT. J is TRBJ2-3 and V is TRBV2; the match to TRBD2 covers 9 bases. Germline CDR1 SNHLY, CDR2 FYNNEI. The CDR3 consists of 14 residues. The V segment lost 5 bases and the J segment 4 bases; nucleotides outside the gene matches: 4.

This clone was seen just once. The chain employs TRBV6-1 and TRBJ1-5; possible D gene TRBD1, 5 bases. Germline loops: CDR1 MNHNS, CDR2 SASEGT. The CDR3 spans 14 residues. V lost 7 bases, J lost 7 bases, and 17 bases lay in between. The CDR3 sequence: CASIPRRGWQPQHF. The CDR3 DNA follows: TGTGCCAGCATCCCCCGGCGGGGCTGGCAGCCCCAGCATTTT.

The chain links TRBV4-3 to TRBJ2-5; 14 bases map to TRBD2. Germline trimming cut 3 bases from V and 5 bases from J; bases unmatched to any gene: 5. CDR3 length: 16 residues. Germline lookup yields CDR1 LGHNA and CDR2 YSLEER. DNA of the CDR3: TGCGCCAGCAGCCACACCGGGACTAGCGGGAGCGAGACCCAGTACTTC. Its translation: CASSHTGTSGSETQYF.

V is TRBV15 and J is TRBJ1-5; no clear D. The V and J ends lost 3 bases and 2 bases respectively, with 8 bases between them. The CDR3 runs 14 residues. CDR1 and CDR2 (germline): LNHNV, YYDKDF (reference sequence). The CDR3 protein is CATSRDRGNQPQHF. The CDR3, as DNA: TGTGCCACCAGCAGGGATCGGGGCAATCAGCCCCAGCATTTT.